Following are 8 T cell receptor beta chains from one sample sequenced in a study of blood T cell repertoires in COVID-19 (dated by TCRdb to 2018 to 2021). The method behind the library was the immunoSEQ multiplex PCR assay. What TCRdb holds here is the immuneACCESS table cut down to in-frame rearrangements. Part of the clones is not present; checked against another copy, under half of the missing clones reflect an unresolved V gene, and the others are unexplained. The table for this sample lists roughly 40,000 clones; 80% of them were counted only once. The top ten hold 15% to 20% of the sample. Sequencing was done on a sample of peripheral blood. The receptors shown here come from a man aged 65 to 85 with acute or convalescent COVID-19.

This clone appeared a few times. This CDR3 reads CASSKLLMTGSYGYTF. The DNA of the CDR3 is TGTGCCAGCAGCAAACTCCTTATGACGGGTTCCTATGGCTACACCTTC. The chain couples TRBV13 to TRBJ1-2; no clear D gene. The CDR3 loop spans 16 amino acids. V shed 5 bases and J shed 4 bases, with 20 bases lying between them. The germline V gene encodes CDR1 PRHDT and CDR2 FYEKMQ (reference sequence).

This clone occurred once. The V and J genes are TRBV11-2 and TRBJ1-6, with TRBD1 identical over 8 bases. The germline V gene encodes CDR1 SGHAT and CDR2 FQNNGV. The ends lost 4 bases at V and 6 bases at J; junction bases unmatched: 5. CDR3 size: 15 residues. The CDR3 DNA reads TGTGCCAGCAGCTCCACGGACAGGGCTAATTCACCCCTCCACTTT. Translation gives CASSSTDRANSPLHF.

This clone was observed once. The CDR3 coding sequence is TGTGCCAGCAGCTGGTCCAATAGCGGGGGGACAGATACGCAGTATTTT. Protein sequence: CASSWSNSGGTDTQYF. V is TRBV5-4 and J is TRBJ2-3, with 10 bases fitting TRBD2. Unmatched junction bases numbered 7, after V lost 3 bases and J lost 3 bases. This CDR3 has 16 residues. Germline V gives CDR1 SGHNT, CDR2 YYREEE (reference sequence).

This clone occurred once. The chain recombines TRBV7-2 with TRBJ2-1; 11 nucleotides align to TRBD1. The CDR3 contains 16 residues. Germline CDR1 reads SGHTA; CDR2 reads FQGNSA. V was pared by 5 bases and J by 1 base, with 4 bases of the junction left unmatched. The CDR3 DNA reads as TGTGCCAGCAGCGCTTGGGACAGGGGGTCCTACAATGAGCAGTTCTTC. As protein: CASSAWDRGSYNEQFF.

The chain carries TRBV6-2 or TRBV6-3 and TRBJ2-3, with 8 bases that match TRBD2. Germline values: CDR1 MNHEY, CDR2 SVGEGT. V was pared by 5 bases and J by 5 bases, with 6 bases of the junction left unmatched. The CDR3 runs to 14 residues. The CDR3 nucleotides read TGTGCCAGCAGTACCGGGACTAGTCGAGATACGCAGTATTTT. Translation: CASSTGTSRDTQYF.

The chain links TRBV4-1 to TRBJ1-6; possibly TRBD1 for D (5 bases). Germline values: CDR1 MGHRA, CDR2 YSYEKL. The CDR3 covers 15 residues. Trimming removed 1 base at V and 4 bases at J, with 8 bases between. Here the CDR3 reads CASSQAGVYNSPLHF. The CDR3 coding sequence is TGCGCCAGCAGCCAAGCGGGGGTATATAATTCACCCCTCCACTTT.

The CDR3 nucleotides are TGTGCCAGCAGCCTAGGAGTCCGCTCCGGGACTAGCGGGCAAGAGACCCAGTACTTC. It yields the protein CASSLGVRSGTSGQETQYF. This chain connects TRBV7-8 to TRBJ2-5; the match to TRBD2 covers 12 bases. The CDR3 runs 19 residues. Germline V lookup: CDR1 SGHVS, CDR2 FQNEAQ. V shed 5 bases and J 2 bases; nucleotides not matched to a gene: 15. The entire variable domain, with the rest obtained from reference TRBV7-8 and TRBJ2-5, is as follows: GAGVSQSPRYKVAKRGQDVALRCDPISGHVSLFWYQQALGQGPEFLTYFQNEAQLDKSGLPSDRFFAERPEGSVSTLKIQRTQQEDSAVYLCASSLGVRSGTSGQETQYFGPGTRLLVL.

The rearrangement joins TRBV7-2 to TRBJ2-7; no clear D gene. The CDR3 length is 17 residues. CDR1 is SGHTA and CDR2 is FQGNSA in the germline V gene. Trimming cost V 6 bases and J 3 bases, with 24 bases left between them. Written as DNA, the CDR3 is TGTGCCAGCAGTTCCGCCCTCAAGGCCAGGTCCCTCTACGAGCAGTACTTC. Translating it yields CASSSALKARSLYEQYF.